This T cell receptor beta chain derives from a study of blood T cell repertoires in COVID-19. Whole-study context: Samples came from the United States, Italy and Spain, spanning acute and convalescent COVID-19. In each case, the material was cDNA or gDNA derived from T cells, B-cell-depleted T cells, or PBMCs.

The ends lost 5 bases at V and 4 bases at J; junction bases unmatched: 7. Germline loops: CDR1 SGHVS, CDR2 FQNEAQ. There are 15 residues in the CDR3. In the source study's methods: Using reference gene primer amplification, nucleated cell counts were estimated. Sequencing was performed with immunoSEQ multiplex PCR; in TCRdb, only in-frame clones are kept and a portion is missing. For V, J and clone size, that table is used; D and trimming come from the DNA. The data show about 160,000 clones, with approximately 84% seen just once and around 5.3% held by the top ten. Participants were placed into cohorts based on the clinical history they reported.

The chain employs TRBV7-8 and TRBJ2-1; TRBD1 agrees at 8 bases. The sequenced sample consisted of PBMCs or T cells enriched from blood (not recorded which). This receptor was obtained from a woman aged 35 to 49 with acute COVID-19. This CDR3 is CASSPQGAGYNEQFF. The CDR3 DNA reads as TGTGCCAGCAGCCCCCAGGGGGCGGGTTACAATGAGCAGTTCTTC.